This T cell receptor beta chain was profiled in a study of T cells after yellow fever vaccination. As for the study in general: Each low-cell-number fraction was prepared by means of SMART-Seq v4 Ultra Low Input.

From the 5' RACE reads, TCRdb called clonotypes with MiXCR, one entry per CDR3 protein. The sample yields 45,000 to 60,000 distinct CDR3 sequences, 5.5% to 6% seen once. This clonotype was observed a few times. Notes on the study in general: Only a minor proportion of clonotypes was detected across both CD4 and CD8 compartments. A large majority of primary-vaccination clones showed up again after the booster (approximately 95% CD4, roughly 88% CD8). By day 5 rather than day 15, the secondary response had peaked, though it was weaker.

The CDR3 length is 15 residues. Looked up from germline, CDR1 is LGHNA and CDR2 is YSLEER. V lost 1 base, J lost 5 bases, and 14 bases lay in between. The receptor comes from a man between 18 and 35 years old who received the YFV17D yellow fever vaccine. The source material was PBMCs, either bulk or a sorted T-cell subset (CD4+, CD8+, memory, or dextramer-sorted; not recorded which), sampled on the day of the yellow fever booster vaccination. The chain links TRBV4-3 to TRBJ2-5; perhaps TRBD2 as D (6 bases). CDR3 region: CASSQGKRVTETQYF. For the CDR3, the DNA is TGCGCCAGCAGCCAAGGAAAGCGGGTGACGGAGACCCAGTACTTC.